A single sample is the source of the 4 T cell receptor beta chains below, sequenced in a study of T cells in Graves' hyperthyroidism and ophthalmopathy. RNA transcripts provided the source from which TCR beta CDR3 regions were amplified. HTBI primers were used for first-round RT-PCR of the TCR CDR3. A single record per CDR3 protein comes from TCRdb applying MiXCR to the multiplex PCR reads. The table shows around 600,000 distinct CDR3 sequences, with 13% to 15% occurring only once. Sequenced: blood. These receptor sequences come from a woman in her late teens or twenties with Graves' ophthalmopathy.

This clonotype was observed many times. V is TRBV3-1 and J is TRBJ2-5, with 15 nucleotides matching TRBD2. This CDR3 is built from 16 residues. J lost 4 bases, V lost 4 bases, and 4 bases had no gene match. The germline CDR1 and CDR2 sequences are LGHDT and YNNKEL (reference sequence). The CDR3 DNA is TGTGCCAGCAGCCGCTCGGGACTAGCGGGAGGAGAGACCCAGTACTTC. It specifies CASSRSGLAGGETQYF.

This CDR3 is CASSPRNRGTNIQYF. The CDR3, as DNA: TGTGCCAGCAGCCCGAGGAACAGGGGAACAAACATTCAGTACTTC. The genes are TRBV14 and TRBJ2-4, with 7 bases that match TRBD1. V trimming: 4 bases; J trimming: 6 bases; junction bases outside the gene matches: 9. The germline gives CDR1 SGHDN, CDR2 FVKESK. The CDR3 is 15 residues long.

This clonotype showed up many times. The chain has TRBV27 and TRBJ2-1; TRBD1 matches at 7 bases. Germline V gene sequence: CDR1 MNHEY, CDR2 SMNVEV (reference sequence). The V segment lost 6 bases and the J segment 9 bases; nucleotides outside the gene matches: 5. The CDR3 covers 12 residues. CDR3 sequence reads: CASRQGSTEQFF. The CDR3, as DNA: TGTGCCAGCAGACAGGGGTCAACTGAGCAGTTCTTC.

The CDR3 region has the DNA TGTGCCAGCAGCGTAGCTATGGTGGCGGGAGGGCCGGGTAATGAGCAGTTCTTC. Translated, it gives CASSVAMVAGGPGNEQFF. The gene calls are TRBV9 and TRBJ2-1, with 9 bases lining up with TRBD2. The germline V gene encodes CDR1 SGDLS and CDR2 YYNGEE. V lost 0 bases to trimming and J lost 7 bases; unmatched junction nucleotides: 14. CDR3 size: 18 residues.